This T cell receptor (beta chain) stems from a study of blood T cell repertoires in COVID-19. Clones were read by immunoSEQ multiplex PCR, and TCRdb kept only the in-frame ones, dropping some. This table holds roughly 40,000 clones, roughly nine tenths found once. The clonotype originates from a man between 45 and 60 years old with COVID-19, enrolled during active disease. Input material: peripheral blood.

The CDR3 loop is CASSLDEEGSGRWTYEQYF. The CDR3 DNA sequence: TGTGCCAGCAGCTTAGATGAGGAGGGTAGCGGGAGATGGACCTACGAGCAGTACTTC. This chain joins TRBV7-2 and TRBJ2-7; 9 nucleotides agree with TRBD2. This CDR3 has 19 residues. Losses at the gene ends were 1 base for V and 2 bases for J; bases not matched to a gene: 15. From germline, CDR1 is SGHTA and CDR2 FQGNSA.